This record covers a single TCR beta chain. It has no known antigen specificity. Base qualities were left out, and no much larger clone turns up one base away. Instrument used: Illumina HiSeq 2500. Quantitative 5'-RACE with molecular barcodes was used to prepare TCR beta libraries. The study's processing was this. To identify disease-linked TCR variants, a new computational method was used, one built on a probabilistic model of VDJ rearrangement. TCRdb cleaned the public reads at Q25 with fastp, built clones with MiXCR and kept in-frame beta chains. Each CDR3 protein gets just one entry, which takes the most common genes and DNA from the rows behind it. TCRdb assigned the V and J calls; the authors' analysis was not used. For this sample the table gives about 540,000 distinct CDR3 sequences, of which roughly 13% were detected only once. The biggest ten clones account for almost 7% of the sample. These data come from a study of CD8 T cells in ankylosing spondylitis (dated by TCRdb to the late 2010s). Concerning the study at large: The study set out to find disease-linked TCR variants by profiling T cell receptor beta repertoires in ankylosing spondylitis patients and healthy donors. The full study cohort comprised 20 to 30 ankylosing spondylitis patients and 110 or so healthy donors. Peripheral blood samples were taken, and synovial fluid was additionally collected from ankylosing spondylitis patients.

What the authors observed across the whole study: The disease-linked clones had a CD8+ phenotype and were found at relatively low frequencies in peripheral blood. The disease-linked clones were reported as significantly enriched in matched synovial fluid samples from ankylosing spondylitis patients. Some TCR beta motif variants had previously been reported in synovial fluid and blood of reactive arthritis patients, which suggested common disease-initiation mechanisms. Blood from ankylosing spondylitis patients appeared to be characterized by a TCR beta motif composed of about eight highly homologous amino acid variants.

This sequence originates from a male donor with ankylosing spondylitis. The sample consisted of blood, either unsorted or a sorted T cell fraction (not recorded which).

The CDR3 has the sequence CASRRGPETQYF. The nucleotides are TGTGCCAGCAGAAGGGGCCCCGAGACCCAGTACTTC. The chain uses TRBV2 and TRBJ2-5; the D gene is perhaps TRBD1, on 5 matching bases. The CDR3 covers 12 residues, taking in both the cysteine and the phenylalanine. Only the CDR3 DNA is retained, 36 bases long and in frame from the first base. The germline V gene provides CDR1 SNHLY and CDR2 FYNNEI. A distance of 10 bases separates the germline ends of V and J, which lose 6 bases and 5 bases respectively.